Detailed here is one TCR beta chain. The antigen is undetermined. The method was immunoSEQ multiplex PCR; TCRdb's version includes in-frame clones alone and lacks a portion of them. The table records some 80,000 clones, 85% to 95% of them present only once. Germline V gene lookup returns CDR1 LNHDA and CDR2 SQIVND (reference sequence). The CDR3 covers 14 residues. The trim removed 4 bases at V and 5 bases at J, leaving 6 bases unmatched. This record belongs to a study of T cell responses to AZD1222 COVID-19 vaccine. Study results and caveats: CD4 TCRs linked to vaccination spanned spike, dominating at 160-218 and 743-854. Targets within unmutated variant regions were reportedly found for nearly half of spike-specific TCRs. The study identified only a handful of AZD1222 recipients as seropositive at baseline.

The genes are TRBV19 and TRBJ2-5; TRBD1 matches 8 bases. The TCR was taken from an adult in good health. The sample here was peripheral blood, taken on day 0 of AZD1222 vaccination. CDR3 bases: TGTGCCAGTAGTAGAGGACAGGGTTGGGAGACCCAGTACTTC. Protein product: CASSRGQGWETQYF.